The TCR beta chain under discussion was sequenced for a study of shared clonotypes between healthy human individuals. Study observations and caveats: Memory subsets had estimated richness that was generally smaller than that of naive subsets.

A note on this clone: Its cognate antigen is unknown.

TCRdb's table, derived via immunoSEQ multiplex PCR, lists solely in-frame clones and lacks some. The sample has about 330,000 clones, around 86% seen once. CDR1 and CDR2 (germline): MGHRA, YSYEKL. CDR3 size: 16 residues. Trimming took 0 bases from V and 1 from J, leaving 11 bases between them. The sequenced sample consisted of memory CD8+ T cells sorted from blood. Noted subset: CD45RO+ cells pooled with CCR7-negative TemRA cells. This chain connects TRBV4-1 to TRBJ2-3; D remains unclear. This sequence originates from a man between 18 and 29 years old in good health. CDR3 nucleotides: TGCGCCAGCAGCCAAGATGCTCGGGCAGGCACAGATACGCAGTATTTT. It encodes CASSQDARAGTDTQYF.